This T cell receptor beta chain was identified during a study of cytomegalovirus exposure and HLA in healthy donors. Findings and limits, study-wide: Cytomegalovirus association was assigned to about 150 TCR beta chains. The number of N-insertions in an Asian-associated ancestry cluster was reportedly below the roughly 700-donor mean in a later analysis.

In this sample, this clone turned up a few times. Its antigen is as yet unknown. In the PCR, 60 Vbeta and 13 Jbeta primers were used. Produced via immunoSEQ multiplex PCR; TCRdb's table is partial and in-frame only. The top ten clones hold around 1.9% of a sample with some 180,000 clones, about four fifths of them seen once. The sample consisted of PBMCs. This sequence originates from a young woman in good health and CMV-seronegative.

CDR3 sequence (DNA): TGTGCCAGCAGAGCGGGACAGGGGGTGTGGAATGAGCAGTTCTTC. Protein sequence: CASRAGQGVWNEQFF. V is TRBV2 and J is TRBJ2-1; TRBD1 matches 11 bases. The CDR3 loop spans 15 amino acids. V trimming: 6 bases; J trimming: 7 bases; junction bases outside the gene matches: 8. Germline V gene data show CDR1 as SNHLY and CDR2 as FYNNEI.